The clone carrying this TCR beta chain was counted a single time. Clones were sequenced by immunoSEQ multiplex PCR, and TCRdb holds only the in-frame ones, with some missing. The sample consists of about 79,000 clones, roughly 91% of them appearing once. These data come from a study of blood T cell repertoires in COVID-19. Looking at the study overall: Donors in the United States, Italy and Spain gave samples during acute or convalescent COVID-19.

This CDR3 comprises 13 residues. V was pared by 0 bases and J by 7 bases, with 6 bases between. Per the germline V gene, CDR1 is MNHEY and CDR2 is SVGEGT. The source of this sequence is a man between 70 and 80 years old with active or convalescent COVID-19. This rearrangement joins TRBV6-2 or TRBV6-3 to TRBJ1-4, with D tentatively TRBD1 (5 bases). Sequenced: peripheral blood. CDR3 in amino acids: CASSYSRGEKLFF. In DNA, the CDR3 is TGTGCCAGCAGTTACTCAAGGGGTGAAAAACTGTTTTTT.